This T cell receptor (beta chain) stems from a study of cytomegalovirus exposure and HLA in healthy donors. The wider study: Genotyping showed roughly 76% of 398 donors falling in the Caucasian-associated ancestry cluster. Study-wide results and limits: Another analysis was done later, and it associated 15,000 or so TCR beta sequences with HLA alleles at 0.05 false discovery rate.

13 Jbeta primers and 60 Vbeta primers were used for the PCR. Sequencing was performed with immunoSEQ multiplex PCR; in TCRdb, only in-frame clones are kept and a portion is missing. Of about 160,000 clones listed, 70% to 80% are singletons. In the case of this clone: Antigen: not known.

Input material: PBMCs. This clonotype was obtained from a man between 50 and 59 years old in good health and CMV-seropositive.

DNA for the CDR3: TGCGCCAGCATCGACTCGCGGGCACGGGTTAATGAGCAGTTCTTC. Amino acid sequence: CASIDSRARVNEQFF. The chain couples TRBV10-2 to TRBJ2-1; TRBD2 might be the D (5 bases). There are 15 residues in the CDR3. The V gene lost 7 bases and the J gene lost 7 bases, with 20 bases spanning the gap. CDR1 WSHSY and CDR2 SAAADI come from the germline V gene.